This T cell receptor beta chain was captured in a study of blood T cell repertoires in COVID-19. For the study at large: There were acute and convalescent COVID-19 samples, and they came from the United States, Italy and Spain. PBMCs, B-cell-depleted T cells, or T cells were the source of the cDNA or gDNA that made up the material.

CDR1 and CDR2 from the germline V gene are LGHDT and YNNKEL (reference sequence). Trimming left V 0 bases short and J 3 bases short, with 24 bases between. The CDR3 extends over 20 amino acids. In the original processing: How many nucleated cells were present was estimated from reference gene primer amplification. Clones were sequenced by immunoSEQ multiplex PCR, and TCRdb holds only the in-frame ones, with some missing. That table is the source of V, J and clone size, and D and trimming were worked out from the DNA. The sample records 48,000 or so clones, around 91% being singletons. The TCR comes from a human donor in a cohort sampled during active COVID-19. Sequenced sample: peripheral blood. The rearrangement links TRBV3-1 (or the pseudogene TRBV3-2) to TRBJ2-1; tentative D call: TRBD2 (5 bases). Here the CDR3 reads CASSQEVGPSGRGNYNEQFF. CDR3 DNA: TGTGCCAGCAGCCAAGAAGTTGGTCCCAGCGGTCGGGGAAACTACAATGAGCAGTTCTTC.